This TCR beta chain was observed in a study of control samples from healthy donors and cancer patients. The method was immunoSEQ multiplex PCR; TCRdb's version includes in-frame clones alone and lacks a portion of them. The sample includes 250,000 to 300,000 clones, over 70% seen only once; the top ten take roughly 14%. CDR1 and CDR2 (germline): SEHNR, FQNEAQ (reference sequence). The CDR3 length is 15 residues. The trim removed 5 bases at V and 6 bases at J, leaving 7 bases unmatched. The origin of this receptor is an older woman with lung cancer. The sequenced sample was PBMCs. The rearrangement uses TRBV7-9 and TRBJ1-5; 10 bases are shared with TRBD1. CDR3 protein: CASSPPGQGIQPQHF. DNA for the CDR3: TGTGCCAGCAGCCCGCCGGGACAGGGGATTCAGCCCCAGCATTTT.